The source of this T cell receptor beta chain is a study of T cell responses to AZD1222 COVID-19 vaccine. Concerning this clone: Its cognate antigen is unknown.

Assay: immunoSEQ multiplex PCR; the TCRdb copy retains only in-frame clones and omits some. The sample comprises more than 150,000 clones, roughly 90% of which are singletons, and approximately 3.7% rests with the top ten. Pooling covered second doses at about 4 or about 12 weeks. CDR1 is LGHDT and CDR2 is YNNKEL in the germline V gene (reference sequence). This CDR3 is 16 amino acids long. Between the trimmed V and J ends, which lost 0 bases and 4 bases, there was a span of 13 bases. Overall study findings and caveats: Clonal diversity may have been underestimated, and the donors were mostly white British, with more females than males.

This clonotype was obtained from an adult who received the AZD1222 COVID-19 vaccine. The V gene is TRBV3-1 (or the pseudogene TRBV3-2), the J gene TRBJ2-1; D call uncertain. The material was peripheral blood, obtained 28 days after the second AZD1222 dose. CDR3 DNA: TGTGCCAGCAGCCAAGATGGCGGTACCCCGTACAATGAGCAGTTCTTC. Protein sequence: CASSQDGGTPYNEQFF.